The 25 T cell receptor beta chains below all came from one sample that was sequenced in a study of T cells expressing NK-cell markers. One entry per CDR3 protein, without DNA, is what TCRdb gives after re-calling the 5' RACE reads. In all, the sample yields almost 450,000 distinct CDR3 sequences. The sample was blood T cells: a sorted CD56 or NKG2C T cell subset, CD4+ or CD8+ T cells, or bulk PBMC T cells (not recorded which). These receptors came from a woman between 18 and 70 years old in good health.

The CDR3 spells CASSEGRVDTGELFF. This chain joins TRBV25-1 and TRBJ2-2. Germline CDR1 MGHDK, CDR2 SYGVNS. The CDR3 length is 15 residues.

The genes are TRBV7-6 and TRBJ1-3. The germline V gene has CDR1 SGHVS and CDR2 FNYEAQ. This CDR3 has 16 residues. CDR3 sequence: CASSFGSRLEQNTIYF.

V and J are TRBV29-1 and TRBJ1-2; TCRdb returns TRBD1, unconfirmable since there is no DNA. The CDR3 runs 14 residues. Germline lookup yields CDR1 SQVTM and CDR2 ANQGSEA. The CDR3 region is CSVEGGTGNYGYTF.

The chain recombines TRBV7-2 with TRBJ2-3. The CDR3 covers 18 residues. Germline V lookup: CDR1 SGHTA, CDR2 FQGNSA. The CDR3 region is CASSLRATPNAGTDTQYF.

The J gene is TRBJ2-1, the V gene TRBV7-9. Per germline, CDR1 SEHNR and CDR2 FQNEAQ (reference sequence). The length of the CDR3 is 14 residues. The CDR3 loop reads CASSLEVLHHEQFF.

This chain links TRBV6-5 with TRBJ2-5; absent DNA, TCRdb's TRBD1 call cannot be checked. Germline V gene sequence: CDR1 MNHEY, CDR2 SVGAGI. The CDR3 spans 18 residues. The chain's CDR3 is CASSYGAGGSASQETQYF.

This chain joins TRBV4-2 and TRBJ2-7; TCRdb's D call of TRBD1 is untestable without DNA. The CDR3 contains 18 residues. The germline CDR1 and CDR2 sequences are LGHNA and YNFKEQ. CDR3 residues: CASSQDGGAAGPSYEQYF.

The chain recombines TRBV7-2 with TRBJ2-3; TCRdb's D gene call, TRBD1, goes unchecked for lack of DNA. The CDR3 covers 16 residues. Germline CDR1 SGHTA, CDR2 FQGNSA. The CDR3 sequence is CASSLKEDRVTDTQYF.

The gene calls are TRBV6-1 and TRBJ1-1. The CDR3 spans 14 residues. Germline assignment: CDR1 MNHNS and CDR2 SASEGT. The CDR3 is CARPDGRPNTEAFF.

This chain connects TRBV29-1 to TRBJ2-7. There are 11 residues in the CDR3. Germline CDR1 reads SQVTM; CDR2 reads ANQGSEA. The CDR3 spells CSVDGTYEQYF.

This chain connects TRBV12-3 or TRBV12-4 to TRBJ1-4; TCRdb lists TRBD1, though no DNA is available to test this call. CDR3 length: 13 amino acids. The CDR3 sequence: CASSPDTNEKLFF.

The rearrangement uses TRBV20-1 and TRBJ2-3; TCRdb's D call of TRBD1 is untestable without DNA. CDR3 length equals 19 residues. Germline CDR1 is DFQATT and CDR2 is SNEGSKA (reference sequence). The CDR3 loop reads CSASQPGFAGAAHTDTQYF.

The chain employs TRBV29-1 and TRBJ1-3. Germline assignment: CDR1 SQVTM and CDR2 ANQGSEA. CDR3 length equals 12 residues. This chain's CDR3 is CSVSDSGNTIYF. Combining the CDR3 with reference TRBV29-1 and TRBJ1-3 gives the whole variable domain SAVISQKPSRDICQRGTSLTIQCQVDSQVTMMFWYRQQPGQSLTLIATANQGSEATYESGFVIDKFPISRPNLTFSTLTVSNMSPEDSSIYLCSVSDSGNTIYFGEGSWLTVV.

The chain uses TRBV7-9 and TRBJ2-5; no DNA is available, so the TRBD2 call from TCRdb remains unchecked. The CDR3 spans 14 residues. Per the germline V gene, CDR1 is SEHNR and CDR2 is FQNEAQ (reference sequence). This CDR3 reads CASTSSGSWETQYF.

This chain uses TRBV7-2 with TRBJ2-1; TCRdb names TRBD2, which stays unverified in the absence of DNA. This CDR3 is built from 13 residues. Per germline, CDR1 SGHTA and CDR2 FQGNSA. The CDR3 here is CASSLERGGEQFF.

The chain joins TRBV12-3 or TRBV12-4 to TRBJ2-1; TCRdb picks TRBD2, but there is no DNA to check that call. The CDR3 covers 18 residues. CDR3 region: CASSFAPPPLLDHNEQFF.

V and J are TRBV5-1 and TRBJ1-3; TCRdb gives TRBD1 as the D gene, but with no DNA this cannot be confirmed. This CDR3 is 15 amino acids long. Germline-derived CDR1 and CDR2 are SGHRS and YFSETQ. The CDR3 sequence is CASSSSGASGNTIYF.

The chain is built from TRBV20-1 and TRBJ2-3. This CDR3 is 12 amino acids long. Germline V gives CDR1 DFQATT, CDR2 SNEGSKA (reference sequence). CDR3 region: CSAPTTWDTQYF.

The chain recombines TRBV5-1 with TRBJ2-7; TCRdb's D gene call, TRBD2, goes unchecked for lack of DNA. Germline CDR1 and CDR2: SGHRS and YFSETQ. The CDR3 spans 14 residues. The chain's CDR3 is CASSGTSGSYEQYF.

The chain joins TRBV3-1 to TRBJ2-1; TCRdb designates TRBD2, a call that cannot be tested without DNA. This CDR3 region has 15 residues. In germline, CDR1 is LGHDT, CDR2 YNNKEL (reference sequence). This CDR3 reads CASSQGREWGNEQFF.

This sequence joins TRBV25-1 and TRBJ2-7; TCRdb proposes TRBD2, but this gene call is untestable without DNA. Germline assignment: CDR1 MGHDK and CDR2 SYGVNS. The CDR3 is made up of 16 amino acids. The CDR3 sequence: CASTLNGPSGSVEQYF.

The rearrangement links TRBV20-1 to TRBJ2-5; TCRdb calls TRBD1, which cannot be checked without DNA. The germline gives CDR1 DFQATT, CDR2 SNEGSKA (reference sequence). This CDR3 contains 15 residues. CDR3 sequence reads: CSATISLGTPETQYF.

The chain recombines TRBV9 with TRBJ2-7; the D gene TCRdb calls, TRBD1, cannot be checked with no DNA. Germline V gene sequence: CDR1 SGDLS, CDR2 YYNGEE. CDR3 size: 14 residues. CDR3 residues: CASSRGTSSYEQYF. The full variable domain, completed using reference TRBV9 and TRBJ2-7, is DSGVTQTPKHLITATGQRVTLRCSPRSGDLSVYWYQQSLDQGLQFLIQYYNGEERAKGNILERFSAQQFPDLHSELNLSSLELGDSALYFCASSRGTSSYEQYFGPGTRLTVT.

The CDR3 reads CASRLMGGLENTGELFF. The V call is TRBV6-1, the J call TRBJ2-2; TCRdb indicates TRBD1, and absent DNA this call remains unverified. CDR1 and CDR2 from the germline V gene are MNHNS and SASEGT. The CDR3 sequence is 17 residues long.

This chain uses TRBV4-2 with TRBJ2-1; TCRdb selects TRBD2, and the lack of DNA leaves this call unchecked. The length of the CDR3 is 15 residues. Germline V lookup: CDR1 LGHNA, CDR2 YNFKEQ. The CDR3 spells CASSRTSGGAVEQFF.